What follows are 17 T cell receptor beta chains derived from one specimen sequenced in a study of blood T cell repertoires in COVID-19. TCRdb keeps only in-frame clones here, not all; method: immunoSEQ multiplex PCR. This sample has 50,000 to 55,000 clones, with 86% found just once. The specimen sequenced was peripheral blood. These receptors all come from a woman aged 80 or over with acute or convalescent COVID-19.

The genes are TRBV24-1 and TRBJ2-5; D is unclear. Deletions cut 10 bases from V and 1 base from J, with 12 bases between. The germline gives CDR1 KGHDR, CDR2 SFDVKD. This CDR3 is built from 13 residues. The CDR3 nucleotides read TGTGCCACAGCGCGGATAGCCCAAGAGACCCAGTACTTC. Protein product: CATARIAQETQYF.

This chain uses TRBV5-8 with TRBJ1-5, with a weak D call TRBD1 (5 bases). The germline V gene encodes CDR1 SGHTS and CDR2 YDEGEE. The V end lost 2 bases, the J end lost 6 bases, and 12 bases lay between the germline ends. The CDR3 loop spans 14 amino acids. This CDR3 is CASSFQGEAQPQHF. CDR3 nucleotides: TGTGCCAGCAGCTTCCAAGGGGAGGCTCAGCCCCAGCATTTT.

The V and J genes are TRBV2 and TRBJ2-5, with TRBD1 as a possible D gene (6 bases). The CDR3 extends over 13 amino acids. V lost 5 bases, J lost 5 bases, and 12 bases lay in between. Germline V gene sequence: CDR1 SNHLY, CDR2 FYNNEI. The CDR3 protein is CASSYNRVETQYF. DNA for the CDR3: TGTGCCAGCAGTTACAACAGGGTGGAGACCCAGTACTTC.

The chain carries TRBV5-4 and TRBJ2-7; TRBD1 matches 7 bases. Trimming took 4 bases from V and 7 from J; bases not matched to a gene: 11. Germline V gene sequence: CDR1 SGHNT, CDR2 YYREEE (reference sequence). The CDR3 extends over 14 amino acids. CDR3 amino acids: CASSDAGTDEEQYV. The DNA for the CDR3 is TGTGCCAGCAGCGACGCCGGGACAGATGAAGAGCAGTACGTC.

This clone occurred a few times. J is TRBJ2-5 and V is TRBV10-3; D might be TRBD2 (6 bases). The CDR3 consists of 13 residues. Per germline, CDR1 ENHRY and CDR2 SYGVKD. V lost 5 bases and J lost 4, with 11 bases in between. CDR3 sequence: CAISSPGAETQYF. Written as DNA, the CDR3 is TGTGCCATCAGTAGTCCGGGAGCAGAGACCCAGTACTTC.

The chain is built from TRBV9 and TRBJ2-7; 8 bases are shared with TRBD1. The CDR3 contains 14 residues. CDR1 is SGDLS and CDR2 is YYNGEE in the germline V gene. The J segment lost 7 bases and the V segment lost 0 bases, leaving 6 bases of the junction unmatched. CDR3 DNA: TGTGCCAGCAGCGTAGACAGGGGGGAAGGAGAGCAGTACTTC. As protein: CASSVDRGEGEQYF.

The chain carries TRBV12-5 and TRBJ1-1; D unresolved. Trimming shortened V by 1 base and J by 1 base, and 7 bases separated the two germline ends. The CDR3 has 14 residues. Germline CDR1 reads LGHNT; CDR2 reads FRNRAP. DNA for the CDR3: TGTGCTAGTGGTTTGGGGGAGGGGAACACTGAAGCTTTCTTT. Translating it yields CASGLGEGNTEAFF.

The chain employs TRBV7-9 and TRBJ2-2; D gene ambiguous. Germline CDR1 is SEHNR and CDR2 is FQNEAQ (reference sequence). CDR3 length: 12 residues. V lost 4 bases and J lost 7, with 7 bases in between. The CDR3 loop is CASSSIIGELFF. Written as DNA, the CDR3 is TGTGCCAGCAGCTCTATTATCGGGGAGCTGTTTTTT.

V gene TRBV5-1 combines with J gene TRBJ1-2; D gene uncertain. The V end was cut by 0 bases, the J end by 2 bases, with 11 bases between. Per the germline V gene, CDR1 is SGHRS and CDR2 is YFSETQ. The CDR3 has 15 residues. CDR3 nucleotides: TGCGCCAGCAGCTTGGCCGGGAGGAAGAACTATGGCTACACCTTC. Translating gives CASSLAGRKNYGYTF.

The chain couples TRBV18 to TRBJ1-2, with a tentative D call TRBD1 (5 bases). The CDR3 is 14 residues long. The germline V gene encodes CDR1 KGHSH and CDR2 LQKENI. V shed 6 bases and J shed 8 bases, with 19 bases lying between them. CDR3 nucleotides: TGTGCCAGCTCCCCCAGGGCTTCAGAGGCGGGCTACACCTTC. Its translation: CASSPRASEAGYTF.

The rearrangement uses TRBV18 and TRBJ1-5; TRBD1 might be the D (5 bases). This CDR3 comprises 15 residues. Per the germline V gene, CDR1 is KGHSH and CDR2 is LQKENI. V was cut by 5 bases and J by 3 bases, with 14 bases left in between. CDR3 nucleotides: TGTGCCAGCTCAGCAGGGACTTATAACAATCAGCCCCAGCATTTT. Protein sequence: CASSAGTYNNQPQHF.

The rearrangement uses TRBV5-5 and TRBJ2-5, with TRBD1 matching 10 bases. Losses at the gene ends were 6 bases for V and 7 bases for J; bases not matched to a gene: 9. The CDR3 is 14 residues long. The germline CDR1 and CDR2 sequences are SGHKS and YYEKEE (reference sequence). CDR3 protein: CASIRDRGVLTQYF. The CDR3 nucleotides read TGTGCCAGCATACGGGACAGGGGTGTATTGACCCAGTACTTC.

A single count supports this clone. The chain has TRBV7-3 and TRBJ2-1; maybe TRBD2 (6 bases). V lost 6 bases to trimming and J lost 3 bases, with 15 bases between them. The germline V gene has CDR1 SGHTA and CDR2 FQGTGA. The CDR3 sequence is 15 residues long. CDR3 sequence (DNA): TGTGCCAGCAGTAAAGTTGCGGGAATCTACAATGAGCAGTTCTTC. Residues: CASSKVAGIYNEQFF.

The CDR3 DNA reads as TGTGCCAGCAGCCCCCTGGACAGGGAAGGCTACACCTTC. This codes for CASSPLDREGYTF. The chain recombines TRBV3-1 (or the pseudogene TRBV3-2) with TRBJ1-2, with 8 bases lining up with TRBD1. Trimming took 4 bases from V and 8 from J; bases not matched to a gene: 6. CDR1 LGHDT and CDR2 YNNKEL come from the germline V gene (reference sequence). CDR3 length equals 13 residues.

The chain recombines TRBV19 with TRBJ1-5, with unresolved D. The CDR3 spans 16 residues. In germline, CDR1 is LNHDA, CDR2 SQIVND (reference sequence). Trimming left V 3 bases short and J 2 bases short, with 14 bases between. The CDR3 protein is CASSILGSLGNQPQHF. The DNA for the CDR3 is TGTGCCAGTAGTATTCTGGGCAGCTTAGGCAATCAGCCCCAGCATTTT.

This clone was counted once. V is TRBV5-4 and J is TRBJ2-1; 10 bases match TRBD2. Germline CDR1 is SGHNT and CDR2 is YYREEE (reference sequence). V shed 0 bases, J shed 2 bases, and the junction held 5 bases outside the gene matches. This CDR3 spans 17 amino acids. In DNA form, the CDR3 reads TGTGCCAGCAGCTTGGTATCGAGCGGGGGGGCCTACAATGAGCAGTTCTTC. Protein: CASSLVSSGGAYNEQFF.

The J gene is TRBJ2-3, the V gene TRBV6-1, with D perhaps matching TRBD2 (6 bases). V lost 1 base and J lost 2, with 13 bases in between. The CDR3 totals 16 residues. Germline CDR1 is MNHNS and CDR2 is SASEGT. For the CDR3, the DNA is TGTGCCAGCAGTGAAGGCAAGCGGGTTATCACAGATACGCAGTATTTT. It yields the protein CASSEGKRVITDTQYF.